Each of the 13 T cell receptor beta chains below was sequenced from the same sample in a study of beta chain features in type 1 diabetes (dated by TCRdb to the late 2010s). The protocol used for the library was the immunoSEQ multiplex PCR assay. The entire amount of isolated RNA was reverse transcribed using the High Capacity cDNA Reverse Transcription Kit, so the sequenced TCRB transcripts were expressed ones. In its TCRdb copy, this immuneACCESS table keeps in-frame sequences only and misses some clones. Where compared with another copy, unresolved V genes explain less than half of these, and the others have no known cause. The sample table lists about 930,000 clones, about a sixth of them with a count of one. The ten largest clones add up to around 0.02% of the sample. Specimen: naive CD4+ T cells from blood. The cell subset or site label here, explained by the study, means: true naive CD4+ T cells. Receptors originate from a young woman in good health.

The chain couples TRBV5-1 to TRBJ2-2, with D perhaps matching TRBD1 (6 bases). CDR1 and CDR2 (germline): SGHRS, YFSETQ. Deletions cut 4 bases from V and 0 bases from J, with 31 bases between. The CDR3 covers 22 residues. The CDR3 bases are TGCGCCAGCAGCCATTGGGCCCCTTCCAAACTAAGACAGGCCCCGAACACCGGGGAGCTGTTTTTT. Protein sequence: CASSHWAPSKLRQAPNTGELFF. Based on the CDR3 plus reference TRBV5-1 and TRBJ2-2, the full variable domain is KAGVTQTPRYLIKTRGQQVTLSCSPISGHRSVSWYQQTPGQGLQFLFEYFSETQRNKGNFPGRFSGRQFSNSRSEMNVSTLELGDSALYLCASSHWAPSKLRQAPNTGELFFGEGSRLTVL.

The chain links TRBV5-6 to TRBJ2-2, with 7 bases matching TRBD1. CDR3 size: 16 residues. V lost 0 bases, J lost 4 bases, and 6 bases stayed unmatched. CDR1 and CDR2 from the germline V gene are SGHDT and YYEEEE. In nucleotides, the CDR3 is TGTGCCAGCAGCTTGGCCACAGGGGTGGTCACCGGGGAGCTGTTTTTT. Protein sequence: CASSLATGVVTGELFF.

This clone occurred a few times. The same CDR3 arises from other DNA sequences in this sample as well. The chain employs TRBV28 and TRBJ2-2; D is perhaps TRBD1 or TRBD2 (5 bases each). The CDR3 length is 14 residues. Germline-derived CDR1 and CDR2 are MDHEN and SYDVKM. Trimming left V 4 bases short and J 6 bases short, with 12 bases between. The CDR3 loop is CASSWGRLAGELFF. The CDR3 bases are TGTGCCAGCAGTTGGGGACGGCTCGCCGGGGAGCTGTTTTTT.

This chain connects TRBV27 to TRBJ2-1, with 13 nucleotides matching TRBD2. V lost 2 bases and J lost 6; bases outside the gene matches: 1. Germline CDR1 MNHEY, CDR2 SMNVEV (reference sequence). The CDR3 length is 15 residues. CDR3 coding DNA: TGTGCCAGCAGTTTAAGACTAGCGGGAGGCAATGAGCAGTTCTTC. Amino acid sequence: CASSLRLAGGNEQFF.

This sequence joins TRBV6-5 and TRBJ2-2, with D perhaps matching TRBD2 (5 bases). The V gene's germline CDR1 is MNHEY and CDR2 SVGAGI. The length of the CDR3 is 15 residues. V lost 2 bases and J 0 bases, leaving 7 bases between the germline ends. The CDR3 bases are TGTGCCAGCAGTTACGCCGGGGCGAACACCGGGGAGCTGTTTTTT. This translates into CASSYAGANTGELFF.

This clone has just a few counts. The chain combines TRBV7-9 with TRBJ1-3, with D possibly matching TRBD1 (6 bases). The germline CDR1 and CDR2 sequences are SEHNR and FQNEAQ (reference sequence). V shed 5 bases and J shed 0 bases, with 14 bases lying between them. CDR3 length equals 16 residues. CDR3 nucleotides: TGTGCCAGCAGCCATCGGACAGTCAACTCTGGAAACACCATATATTTT. Amino acid sequence: CASSHRTVNSGNTIYF.

The CDR3 loop is CASGLADRGFTPLHF. DNA of the CDR3: TGTGCTAGTGGTTTGGCGGACAGGGGGTTTACACCCCTCCACTTT. This chain links TRBV12-5 with TRBJ1-6; 10 nucleotides agree with TRBD1. V lost 1 base and J lost 11; bases outside the gene matches: 5. CDR3 length: 15 residues. The V gene's germline CDR1 is LGHNT and CDR2 FRNRAP.

This chain connects TRBV18 to TRBJ1-1, with TRBD1 as a possible D gene (6 bases). Germline loops: CDR1 KGHSH, CDR2 LQKENI. The CDR3 runs 14 residues. The ends were cut back, 5 bases at V and 3 bases at J, with 13 bases in the middle. CDR3 protein: CASSFQGTHTEAFF. In DNA form, the CDR3 reads TGTGCCAGCTCATTCCAGGGGACTCACACTGAAGCTTTCTTT.

V usage is TRBV7-3 and J usage is TRBJ2-3; 12 positions agree with TRBD2. Trimming cost V 5 bases and J 2 bases; bases outside gene matches: 5. The CDR3 is 16 residues long. Germline V CDR1 and CDR2: SGHTA, FQGTGA. The DNA for the CDR3 is TGTGCCAGCAGCATGGGACTAGCGGGTTTCACAGATACGCAGTATTTT. The encoded protein is CASSMGLAGFTDTQYF.

This clone has more than one count but fewer than ten. The chain joins TRBV25-1 to TRBJ1-1; 8 nucleotides line up with TRBD1. V was clipped by 6 bases and J by 5 bases; unmatched bases: 5. The CDR3 runs to 13 residues. CDR1 and CDR2 (germline): MGHDK, SYGVNS. The CDR3, as DNA: TGTGCCAGCAGGGCAGGGGGCAGAACTGAAGCTTTCTTT. It translates to CASRAGGRTEAFF.

This clone was seen only a few times. V usage is TRBV19 and J usage is TRBJ2-1; unclear D gene. The CDR3 loop spans 14 amino acids. From germline, CDR1 is LNHDA and CDR2 SQIVND (reference sequence). With 4 bases removed from V and 2 bases from J, the gap between germline ends came to 9 bases. CDR3 amino acids: CASSRVAAYNEQFF. The CDR3, as DNA: TGTGCCAGTAGTAGAGTCGCAGCCTACAATGAGCAGTTCTTC.

The chain links TRBV28 to TRBJ2-7; perhaps TRBD2 as D (6 bases). V dropped 4 bases and J dropped 4 bases, with 23 bases sitting between them. The CDR3 extends over 17 amino acids. Per germline, CDR1 MDHEN and CDR2 SYDVKM. CDR3 sequence: CASSSKLGHTGGYEQYF. CDR3 DNA: TGTGCCAGCAGTTCGAAGTTAGGACACACCGGGGGTTACGAGCAGTACTTC.

This clone has just a few counts. This chain connects TRBV7-2 to TRBJ2-5, with D tentatively TRBD1 or TRBD2 (6 bases each). CDR3 length equals 15 residues. The germline V and J ends were trimmed by 2 bases and 5 bases, with 15 bases remaining between them. CDR1 and CDR2 (germline): SGHTA, FQGNSA. The CDR3 spells CASSLSGGLVETQYF. The CDR3 region has the DNA TGTGCCAGCAGCTTAAGTGGGGGGCTGGTGGAGACCCAGTACTTC.